This record concerns one TCR beta chain sequence. This record belongs to a study of blood T cell repertoires in COVID-19. The CDR3 contains 11 residues. Trimming stripped 10 bases from V and 3 bases from J, with 7 bases between. CDR1 is SNHLY, CDR2 FYNNEI, per germline. Sequenced by immunoSEQ multiplex PCR; TCRdb stores in-frame clones only, minus some. The sample carries about 180,000 clones, under 85% recorded once. The receptor was isolated from a human donor in a cohort sampled during active COVID-19. The chain employs TRBV2 and TRBJ1-3; D is ambiguous. Sequencing was done on a sample of peripheral blood. The CDR3 sequence: CATRYGNTIYF. The DNA of the CDR3 is TGTGCCACCCGCTATGGAAACACCATATATTTT.